The source of this T cell receptor beta chain is a study of Graves' ophthalmopathy and Graves' hyperthyroidism (dated by TCRdb to 2016 to 2019). As for the study more broadly: Hyperthyroidism was considered stable if no progression to ophthalmopathy occurred within 18 months of follow-up. TCR beta repertoire signatures were used to distinguish Graves' ophthalmopathy from Graves' hyperthyroidism and to predict progression to ophthalmopathy. In total, 135 blood samples were TCR-sequenced: some 40 ophthalmopathy, over 70 hyperthyroidism and some 17 hyperthyroidism-to-ophthalmopathy patients. To explore V-J signatures distinguishing ophthalmopathy from hyperthyroidism, a discovery set of 100 patients (about 44 ophthalmopathy, 55 to 60 stable hyperthyroidism) was enrolled. For independent validation, a separate cohort was made up of 18 hyperthyroidism patients plus 17 patients who later progressed from hyperthyroidism to ophthalmopathy. In roughly 6 hyperthyroidism patients, T-cell repertoires of thyroid tissue and blood were compared. After sampling, hyperthyroidism patients received methimazole starting at 30 mg daily, and ophthalmopathy patients received high-dose intravenous methylprednisolone.

Turning to this clonotype: Its recognized antigen is unknown. Base qualities are not recorded, but no much larger clone differs from it by a single base.

Patients with hyperthyroidism were aged 18 to 65 years, had been newly diagnosed, and had a disease duration of less than 2 months. Patients with other autoimmune diseases, uncontrolled infections, pregnancy or lactation were excluded from the study. Clinical symptoms, serum thyroxine, TRAb, thyroid ultrasound and orbital computed tomography were used for diagnosis. Trizol reagent was used to extract the total RNA, and its quality was then checked on an Agilent 2100 Bioanalyzer. TCR beta CDR3 regions were amplified from RNA transcripts for repertoire sequencing. A first-round RT-PCR used HTBI primers with the Qiagen OneStep RT-PCR kit, followed by a second-round multiplex PCR, size selection and purification. Libraries were sequenced on an Illumina HiSeq2000 using paired-end 100 bp reads. Regarding the original processing steps: SOAPnuke was used to process the reads, throwing out any read that had adapters, had uncalled bases, had a mean Phred below 15, or lacked an exact constant-primer or identifier match. COPE v1.2.5 was used to merge high-quality paired reads. Unique nucleotide sequences were defined as clonotypes and aligned to IMGT TRB V, D and J references using MiTCR v1.1. The analysis was limited to V-J combinations with a frequency above 0.0001, which together covered 99.2% of the repertoires. For each V-J combination, a TCR clonal expansion and chaos score was defined as the ratio of F50 clonal expansion to chaos observed in the TCRdist matrix. Welch's t-statistics and random forest were used to narrow the features down to around twelve V-J combinations, which were then fed into a naive Bayes classifier. The similarity between thyroid and blood repertoires was quantified using the Morisita-Horn index. TCRdb reprocessing: public reads trimmed at Q25 with fastp, clones called with MiXCR, in-frame beta chains kept. Merged by CDR3 protein, the rows form single entries marked with the most common genes and DNA. The V and J calls reflect TCRdb's pipeline rather than the authors' work. A total of around 1,000,000 distinct CDR3 sequences appear in this sample, 35% to 40% of them only once. The ten largest clones take up more than 9.5% of the sample.

Paper-wide results and their limitations: In validation, the model predicted ophthalmopathy progression with more than 70% sensitivity and approximately 78% specificity; 12 predicted patients were CT-confirmed with GO in a median of approximately six months. In cross-validation, the 13-signature model distinguished ophthalmopathy from stable hyperthyroidism with 85% to 90% sensitivity and 81.08% specificity, and in the test set the corresponding values were approximately 80% and 68%. Among expanded thyroid clonotypes with frequency above 0.001, most also showed up in blood, which suggests that blood repertoires may reflect the thyroid immune response. No statistical method was used to predetermine the sample size, and group allocation was not hidden from the investigators.

Via the germline V gene, CDR1 is SGHAT and CDR2 FQNNGV. Relative to germline, V is 2 bases shorter and J is 0 bases shorter, with 11 bases between their ends. Taken from cysteine to phenylalanine, the CDR3 has 17 residues. Kept here is only the CDR3 DNA, which spans 51 bases and is read in frame from base 1. The sample comprised peripheral blood or thyroid tissue (not recorded which). The sequence is built from TRBV11-2 and TRBJ2-6; the D gene is unclear. This clonotype was sampled from an adult man with Graves' hyperthyroidism. CDR3 reads: CASSLLGRTSGANVLTF. The DNA sequence reads TGTGCCAGCAGCTTACTGGGCAGGACCTCTGGGGCCAACGTCCTGACTTTC.